This TCR beta chain came from a study of T cell repertoires in cytomegalovirus infection (dated by TCRdb to the late 2010s). With respect to the entire study: Donor HLA type was relevant to the analysis, because carriage of CMV infection together with the matching HLA type was indicated by public TCR beta signatures. Paper-wide results and their limitations: The ex vivo response was dominated by HLA-C-restricted CMV-specific TCR beta clonotypes, which also provided the single most frequent clonotype in two of eight donors. In both this cohort and an independent roughly 350-donor cohort, the cumulative frequency of public TCR beta family members distinguished carriers of CMV infection plus the relevant HLA type.

TCRdb names Illumina HiSeq 1500 as the instrument used. TCRdb reworked the public reads: Q25 trimming with fastp, MiXCR clone assembly, productive beta chains retained. Entries are consolidated by CDR3 protein sequence, retaining the most common genes and DNA. For this sample the table gives more than 200,000 distinct CDR3 sequences, of which roughly 9% were detected only once. More than 12% of the sample is taken by the ten largest. This clonotype came up many times. Its antigen is unknown. Base qualities are missing; no much larger clone stands one base away. Reading from cysteine to phenylalanine, the CDR3 counts 17 amino acids. Only the CDR3 portion is preserved as DNA: 51 bases, with reading frame beginning at the first base. The CDR1 and CDR2 encoded by the germline V gene are SGHTA and FQGNSA. Between the V and J ends, shortened by 2 bases and 2 bases respectively, the junction contains 16 bases.

This chain is built from TRBV7-2 and TRBJ2-4, with TRBD1 as a weak D call on 6 bases. This sequence originates from a human donor in good health (CMV status not recorded). Some clones in this sample may be carry-over from other donors' samples. The sample comprised PBMCs. The nucleotides are TGTGCCAGCAGCTTACGGACAGTGGGGTCGACCAAAAACATTCAGTACTTC. Translated, this is CASSLRTVGSTKNIQYF.